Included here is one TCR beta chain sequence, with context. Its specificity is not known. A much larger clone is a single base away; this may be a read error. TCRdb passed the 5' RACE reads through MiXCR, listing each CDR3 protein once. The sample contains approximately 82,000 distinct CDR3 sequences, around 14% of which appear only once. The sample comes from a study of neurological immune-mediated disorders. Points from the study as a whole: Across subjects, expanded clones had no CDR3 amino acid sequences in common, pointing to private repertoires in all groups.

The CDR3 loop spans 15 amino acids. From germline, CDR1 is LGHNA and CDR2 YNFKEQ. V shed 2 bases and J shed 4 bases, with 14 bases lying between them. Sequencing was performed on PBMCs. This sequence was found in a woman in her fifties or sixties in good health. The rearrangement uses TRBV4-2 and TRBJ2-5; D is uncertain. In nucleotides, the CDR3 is TGTGCCAGCAGCCAAAGGAATCTGGTCGGAGAGACCCAGTACTTC. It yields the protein CASSQRNLVGETQYF.